This T cell receptor beta chain was found in a study of blood T cell repertoires in COVID-19. This CDR3 contains 15 residues. Germline V gene lookup returns CDR1 SGHRS and CDR2 YFSETQ. V lost 4 bases and J lost 3, with 16 bases in between. Original analysis: Researchers report that nucleated cell counts were estimated from reference gene primer amplification. Libraries were prepared by immunoSEQ multiplex PCR; TCRdb keeps only in-frame clonotypes and omits some of them. That table supplies the V and J calls and clone size; D and trimming were determined from the DNA. Of about 260,000 clones detected, 80% to 95% appear once; the ten largest clones hold around 2.6%.

Sequences were obtained from peripheral blood. The TCR originated in a person aged 18 to 29 with COVID-19, enrolled during active disease. The rearrangement uses TRBV5-1 and TRBJ1-2, with D perhaps matching TRBD1 (6 bases). The CDR3 loop reads CASSERRGGDYGYTF. CDR3 DNA: TGCGCCAGCAGCGAACGGAGAGGGGGGGACTATGGCTACACCTTC. Together with reference TRBV5-1 and TRBJ1-2, the CDR3 gives the full variable domain: KAGVTQTPRYLIKTRGQQVTLSCSPISGHRSVSWYQQTPGQGLQFLFEYFSETQRNKGNFPGRFSGRQFSNSRSEMNVSTLELGDSALYLCASSERRGGDYGYTFGSGTRLTVV.